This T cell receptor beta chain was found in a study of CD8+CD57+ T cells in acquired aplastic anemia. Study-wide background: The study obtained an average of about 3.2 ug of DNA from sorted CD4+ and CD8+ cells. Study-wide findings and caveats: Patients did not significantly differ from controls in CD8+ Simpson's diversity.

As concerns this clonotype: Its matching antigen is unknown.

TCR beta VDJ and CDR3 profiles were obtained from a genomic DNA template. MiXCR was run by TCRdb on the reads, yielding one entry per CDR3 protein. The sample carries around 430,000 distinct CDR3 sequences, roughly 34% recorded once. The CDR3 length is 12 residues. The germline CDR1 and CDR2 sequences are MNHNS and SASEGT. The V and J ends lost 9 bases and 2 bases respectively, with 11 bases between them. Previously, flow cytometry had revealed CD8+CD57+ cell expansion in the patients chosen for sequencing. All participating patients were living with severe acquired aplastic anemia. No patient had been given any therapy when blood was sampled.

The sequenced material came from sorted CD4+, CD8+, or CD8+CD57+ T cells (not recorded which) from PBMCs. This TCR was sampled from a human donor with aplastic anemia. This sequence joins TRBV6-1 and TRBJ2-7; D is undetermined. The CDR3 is CASKGIPYEQYF. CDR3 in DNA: TGTGCCAGTAAGGGTATCCCCTACGAGCAGTACTTC.